Presented here are 9 T cell receptor beta chains from one specimen sequenced in a study of blood T cell repertoires in COVID-19. Measured with immunoSEQ multiplex PCR; TCRdb has only the in-frame clones, and not every one. The profile covers about 290,000 clones, with roughly nine tenths appearing a single time and around 1.7% taken by the ten largest. The material sequenced was PBMCs or T cells enriched from blood (not recorded which). Receptors originate from a woman between 40 and 50 years old who had recovered from COVID-19.

CDR3 nucleotides: TGTGCCAGTAGAATACAGGACCTCTCTGGAAACACCATATATTTT. Its translation: CASRIQDLSGNTIYF. The chain carries TRBV2 and TRBJ1-3; D possibly corresponds to TRBD1 (5 bases). Germline V gene lookup returns CDR1 SNHLY and CDR2 FYNNEI. The CDR3 consists of 15 residues. The ends were cut back, 9 bases at V and 0 bases at J, with 15 bases in the middle.

The rearrangement links TRBV12-5 to TRBJ1-5; 9 bases are a match to TRBD1. Germline V gene sequence: CDR1 LGHNT, CDR2 FRNRAP. V gave up 6 bases and J gave up 2 bases; unmatched junction bases: 8. The CDR3 totals 16 residues. CDR3 bases: TGTGCTAGTGGAAGAGACCGGGACAGGGGCAATCAGCCCCAGCATTTT. Protein product: CASGRDRDRGNQPQHF.

V gene TRBV6-2 or TRBV6-3 combines with J gene TRBJ2-3; TRBD1 matches at 10 bases. The CDR3 runs 17 residues. From germline, CDR1 is MNHEY and CDR2 SVGEGT. The junction had 8 bases not matched to a gene; V was cut back by 2 bases and J by 3 bases. In DNA form, the CDR3 reads TGTGCCAGCAGTTACCTCTTAGGGACAGGGGAAACAGATACGCAGTATTTT. Translated, it gives CASSYLLGTGETDTQYF.

The genes are TRBV12-5 and TRBJ2-3, with 8 nucleotides matching TRBD2. The CDR3 is 17 residues long. Germline CDR1 is LGHNT and CDR2 is FRNRAP. After removal of 1 base from V and 1 base from J, the junction contained 7 bases not matched to a gene. The CDR3 nucleotides read TGTGCTAGTGGTTTGGGGAGCGGGAGTGCGGGCACAGATACGCAGTATTTT. Translated: CASGLGSGSAGTDTQYF.

V gene TRBV7-9 combines with J gene TRBJ1-2, with a possible D match to TRBD1 (6 bases). V shed 4 bases and J shed 8 bases, with 17 bases lying between them. Germline V gene data show CDR1 as SEHNR and CDR2 as FQNEAQ (reference sequence). CDR3 length: 14 amino acids. The CDR3 is CASSWPTGQQGYTF. The CDR3 DNA is TGTGCCAGCAGCTGGCCGACAGGTCAGCAAGGCTACACCTTC.

The chain carries TRBV12-3 or TRBV12-4 and TRBJ1-6, with D perhaps matching TRBD1 (5 bases). CDR3 length equals 13 residues. The V and J ends lost 6 bases and 11 bases respectively, with 14 bases between them. CDR3 in DNA: TGTGCCAGCAGACCCAGGGAGGTGGCACCCCTCCACTTT. This encodes CASRPREVAPLHF.

The chain employs TRBV2 and TRBJ2-7; 7 bases map to TRBD2. Germline values: CDR1 SNHLY, CDR2 FYNNEI. This CDR3 has 10 residues. The V and J ends lost 9 bases and 9 bases, in that order; junction bases with no gene match: 5. The CDR3 region is CASVAGGQYF. CDR3 DNA sequence: TGTGCCAGTGTAGCGGGTGGGCAGTACTTC.

The chain has TRBV2 and TRBJ1-2; D gene unclear. The length of the CDR3 is 12 residues. Between the trimmed V and J ends, which lost 6 bases and 8 bases, there was a span of 13 bases. CDR1 and CDR2 (germline): SNHLY, FYNNEI. As DNA, the CDR3 is TGTGCCAGCAGGGACTCAGAGGGCGGCTACACCTTC. Its translation: CASRDSEGGYTF.

This chain joins TRBV6-5 and TRBJ2-1; 7 bases map to TRBD2. CDR1 is MNHEY and CDR2 is SVGAGI in the germline V gene. This CDR3 is 15 amino acids long. The V segment lost 8 bases and the J segment 5 bases; nucleotides outside the gene matches: 12. The CDR3: CASENSGLLNNEQFF. The CDR3 bases are TGTGCCAGCGAGAATAGCGGGTTGTTAAACAATGAGCAGTTCTTC.